The sequence of this T cell receptor (beta chain) was determined in a study of T cells in Graves' hyperthyroidism and ophthalmopathy. The V and J ends lost 4 bases and 4 bases respectively, with 12 bases between them. In germline, CDR1 is LGHNA, CDR2 YSLEER. The CDR3 spans 14 residues. What was amplified from RNA transcripts were TCR beta CDR3 regions. A set of HTBI primers served as the primers for a first-round RT-PCR of the TCR CDR3. TCRdb processed the multiplex PCR reads anew with MiXCR; each CDR3 protein has one entry. The sample has around 300,000 distinct CDR3 sequences; 13% are singletons. Every diagnosis used clinical symptoms, serum thyroxine and TRAb, thyroid ultrasound and orbital computed tomography.

This clonotype was sampled from a woman aged 25-40 years with Graves' hyperthyroidism that later progressed to Graves' ophthalmopathy. Input material: blood. V gene TRBV4-3 combines with J gene TRBJ2-3; D not certain. CDR3 DNA sequence: TGCGCCAGCAGCCCAGACATAGGGTCAGATACGCAGTATTTT. This sequence encodes CASSPDIGSDTQYF.